Shown below are 24 T cell receptor beta chains from a single sample sequenced in a study of response to subunit inactivated influenza vaccine. Each CDR3 protein gets one entry after TCRdb re-called the RT-PCR reads with MiXCR. The sample has 650,000 to 700,000 distinct CDR3 sequences, around a sixth seen once. This material consisted of PBMCs from blood, taken approximately 13 days after vaccination. These receptors all come from a middle-aged man who received an inactivated influenza vaccine.

The chain combines TRBV6-5 with TRBJ1-1; 7 bases line up with TRBD1. This CDR3 is 15 amino acids long. Germline V CDR1 and CDR2: MNHEY, SVGAGI. The ends lost 7 bases at V and 1 base at J; junction bases unmatched: 9. The CDR3 DNA reads as TGTGCCAGCATGTTCCCTCAGGGGGGGAACACTGAAGCTTTCTTT. It codes for CASMFPQGGNTEAFF.

This chain uses TRBV7-2 with TRBJ2-1; D gene uncertain. Germline CDR1 is SGHTA and CDR2 is FQGNSA. Deletions cut 3 bases from V and 7 bases from J, with 7 bases between. The CDR3 contains 12 residues. This CDR3 is CASSFVGNEQFF. The CDR3 DNA follows: TGTGCCAGCAGCTTCGTAGGTAATGAGCAGTTCTTC. Full variable domain (missing parts from reference TRBV7-2 and TRBJ2-1): GAGVSQSPSNKVTEKGKDVELRCDPISGHTALYWYRQSLGQGLEFLIYFQGNSAPDKSGLPSDRFSAERTGGSVSTLTIQRTQQEDSAVYLCASSFVGNEQFFGPGTRLTVL.

This clonotype was observed many times. This chain's CDR3 is CASSQDPGAEQFF. DNA for the CDR3: TGCGCCAGCAGCCAAGATCCTGGGGCTGAGCAGTTCTTC. This sequence joins TRBV4-1 and TRBJ2-1, with D possibly matching TRBD1 (5 bases). The CDR3 spans 13 residues. The V end lost 0 bases, the J end lost 9 bases, and 9 bases lay between the germline ends. Germline CDR1 is MGHRA and CDR2 is YSYEKL.

In its sample, this clonotype was seen a few times. The chain combines TRBV5-5 with TRBJ1-2, with D possibly matching TRBD1 (5 bases). CDR1 and CDR2 from the germline V gene are SGHKS and YYEKEE (reference sequence). V lost 3 bases, J lost 8 bases, and 20 bases lay in between. The CDR3 runs to 15 residues. CDR3 loop: CASSSPLGGSRGYTF. CDR3 sequence (DNA): TGTGCCAGCAGCTCCCCACTGGGGGGGAGCCGAGGCTACACCTTC.

The chain uses TRBV12-3 or TRBV12-4 and TRBJ2-7; TRBD1 matches 7 bases. Trimming removed 7 bases from V and 3 bases from J; junction bases left unmatched: 15. There are 16 residues in the CDR3. CDR3 residues: CASTVGYGTDFYEQYF. CDR3 bases: TGTGCCAGCACCGTTGGATACGGGACAGACTTCTACGAGCAGTACTTC.

This clonotype was counted between two and nine times. The genes are TRBV20-1 and TRBJ2-5, with TRBD2 matching 12 bases. This CDR3 spans 19 amino acids. From germline, CDR1 is DFQATT and CDR2 SNEGSKA (reference sequence). With 0 bases clipped from V and 5 bases from J, the junction kept 16 bases outside the gene matches. CDR3 loop: CSARDRRLAGEPKGETQYF. As DNA, the CDR3 is TGCAGTGCTAGAGATCGAAGACTAGCGGGAGAACCAAAGGGGGAGACCCAGTACTTC.

A few counts support this clonotype. CDR3: CASSVSEVGAGELFF. The CDR3 DNA sequence: TGTGCCAGCAGCGTAAGCGAGGTTGGGGCCGGGGAGCTGTTTTTT. The chain employs TRBV9 and TRBJ2-2, with unresolved D. The CDR3 length is 15 residues. Germline V gene sequence: CDR1 SGDLS, CDR2 YYNGEE. Trimming left V 1 base short and J 6 bases short, with 13 bases between.

The rearrangement links TRBV5-1 to TRBJ2-1; possibly TRBD1 or TRBD2 for D (5 bases each). CDR3 size: 15 residues. V was shortened by 2 bases and J by 6 bases, with 15 bases between the two germline ends. Germline assignment: CDR1 SGHRS and CDR2 YFSETQ. The CDR3 bases are TGCGCCAGCAGCTTTGGGGACCGGACGCCCAATGAGCAGTTCTTC. This gives the protein CASSFGDRTPNEQFF.

This chain joins TRBV5-1 and TRBJ2-3; 7 nucleotides align to TRBD1. Trimming removed 2 bases from V and 2 bases from J; junction bases left unmatched: 5. In germline, CDR1 is SGHRS, CDR2 YFSETQ. This CDR3 comprises 15 residues. The CDR3 is CASSFPGQATDTQYF. The CDR3 region has the DNA TGCGCCAGCAGCTTCCCTGGACAGGCCACAGATACGCAGTATTTT. Full variable domain (remainder filled in from reference TRBV5-1 and TRBJ2-3): KAGVTQTPRYLIKTRGQQVTLSCSPISGHRSVSWYQQTPGQGLQFLFEYFSETQRNKGNFPGRFSGRQFSNSRSEMNVSTLELGDSALYLCASSFPGQATDTQYFGPGTRLTVL.

This clonotype was found a few times. This sequence joins TRBV7-9 and TRBJ2-7; 7 bases agree with TRBD2. The junction had 6 bases not matched to a gene; V was cut back by 4 bases and J by 3 bases. CDR3 length equals 14 residues. The V gene's germline CDR1 is SEHNR and CDR2 FQNEAQ (reference sequence). The CDR3 reads CASSSLAISYEQYF. The CDR3 DNA sequence: TGTGCCAGCAGCTCACTAGCGATAAGCTACGAGCAGTACTTC.

The J gene is TRBJ2-5, the V gene TRBV7-9; 7 nucleotides align to TRBD2. The CDR3 totals 15 residues. Germline values: CDR1 SEHNR, CDR2 FQNEAQ (reference sequence). V lost 10 bases to trimming and J lost 5 bases; unmatched junction nucleotides: 16. The CDR3 DNA is TGTGCCAAAGGGGCTCTCTCGGGGGGACGGGAGACCCAGTACTTC. It yields the protein CAKGALSGGRETQYF.

This clonotype came up a few times. This chain uses TRBV24-1 with TRBJ2-2; D gene unclear. Between the trimmed V and J ends, which lost 5 bases and 1 base, there was a span of 4 bases. The germline CDR1 and CDR2 sequences are KGHDR and SFDVKD. This CDR3 has 13 residues. CDR3 bases: TGTGCCACCAGTGCACAGAACACCGGGGAGCTGTTTTTT. Its translation: CATSAQNTGELFF.

This chain uses TRBV20-1 with TRBJ1-6; TRBD1 agrees at 10 bases. The trim removed 1 base at V and 4 bases at J, leaving 1 base unmatched. This CDR3 is built from 15 residues. The germline gives CDR1 DFQATT, CDR2 SNEGSKA (reference sequence). The CDR3 nucleotides are TGCAGTGCTAGAGGACAGGGGGCGTATAATTCACCCCTCCACTTT. It is translated as CSARGQGAYNSPLHF.

The CDR3: CASSTGLADYEQYF. The CDR3 region has the DNA TGTGCCAGCAGCACTGGACTAGCGGACTACGAGCAGTACTTC. This sequence joins TRBV7-2 and TRBJ2-7; 10 bases are a match to TRBD2. V shed 5 bases, J shed 3 bases, and the junction held 4 bases outside the gene matches. Germline V gene sequence: CDR1 SGHTA, CDR2 FQGNSA. CDR3 length equals 14 residues. The complete variable domain, with remaining parts taken from reference TRBV7-2 and TRBJ2-7, reads GAGVSQSPSNKVTEKGKDVELRCDPISGHTALYWYRQSLGQGLEFLIYFQGNSAPDKSGLPSDRFSAERTGGSVSTLTIQRTQQEDSAVYLCASSTGLADYEQYFGPGTRLTVT.

Worth noting for this clonotype: A read error may account for a junction end that differs from germline. CDR3: CASSRDFETQYF. The DNA for the CDR3 is TGTGCTAGCAGCAGGGACTTCGAGACCCAGTACTTC. The V and J genes are TRBV7-7 and TRBJ2-5; maybe TRBD2 (6 bases). The CDR3 consists of 12 residues. Germline values: CDR1 SSHAT, CDR2 FNYEAQ (reference sequence).

The gene calls are TRBV28 and TRBJ2-2; D is uncertain. V was pared by 3 bases and J by 0 bases, with 14 bases between. CDR3 size: 17 residues. Germline CDR1 is MDHEN and CDR2 is SYDVKM. The CDR3 bases are TGTGCCAGCAGTTTTGTCTTAGGTCGATCGAACACCGGGGAGCTGTTTTTT. This encodes CASSFVLGRSNTGELFF.

This clonotype was found a few times. The CDR3: CASSYSGGPNEQFF. The CDR3, as DNA: TGTGCCAGCAGTTACTCTGGGGGGCCCAATGAGCAGTTCTTC. The chain uses TRBV6-5 and TRBJ2-1; D is perhaps TRBD1 or TRBD2 (6 bases each). The CDR3 extends over 14 amino acids. Germline V CDR1 and CDR2: MNHEY, SVGAGI. The V end was cut by 0 bases, the J end by 6 bases, with 9 bases between.

CDR3 in amino acids: CSVVLAGWTQETQYF. The CDR3 coding sequence is TGCAGTGTAGTATTAGCGGGATGGACCCAAGAGACCCAGTACTTC. This rearrangement joins TRBV20-1 to TRBJ2-5, with 8 bases identical to TRBD2. The germline CDR1 and CDR2 sequences are DFQATT and SNEGSKA (reference sequence). J lost 1 base, V lost 7 bases, and 11 bases had no gene match. The CDR3 consists of 15 residues.

Points on this clonotype: A read error may produce the germline difference seen at one junction end. J is TRBJ2-3 and V is TRBV20-1; D gene uncertain. The CDR3 has 14 amino acids. CDR1 and CDR2 from the germline V gene are DFQATT and SNEGSKA (reference sequence). The DNA of the CDR3 is TGCTGTGCTAGAGATCCCAGAACCACAGATACGCAGTATTTT. This translates into CCARDPRTTDTQYF.

This clonotype appeared a few times. CDR3 in DNA: TGTGCCAGCAGATGGGGGATGGATACTGAAGCTTTCTTT. It codes for CASRWGMDTEAFF. The V and J genes are TRBV25-1 and TRBJ1-1, with a weak D call TRBD1 (5 bases). CDR1 and CDR2 from the germline V gene are MGHDK and SYGVNS. The CDR3 consists of 13 residues. The V gene lost 6 bases and the J gene lost 5 bases, with 13 bases spanning the gap. Looking up the rest from reference TRBV25-1 and TRBJ1-1 gives the full variable domain: EADIYQTPRYLVIGTGKKITLECSQTMGHDKMYWYQQDPGMELHLIHYSYGVNSTEKGDLSSESTVSRIRTEHFPLTLESARPSHTSQYLCASRWGMDTEAFFGQGTRLTVV.

The chain uses TRBV5-1 and TRBJ1-2; 9 bases align to TRBD1. The CDR3 is 13 amino acids. J was trimmed by 8 bases and V by 4 bases; bases with no gene match: 6. The germline gives CDR1 SGHRS, CDR2 YFSETQ. Written as DNA, the CDR3 is TGCGCCAGCAGCATGGGACAGGGTAAAGGCTACACCTTC. This codes for CASSMGQGKGYTF.

This clonotype was recorded a few times. The chain recombines TRBV20-1 with TRBJ1-5; a possible D gene is TRBD1 (5 bases). The CDR3 sequence is 14 residues long. Looked up from germline, CDR1 is DFQATT and CDR2 is SNEGSKA (reference sequence). The V gene lost 6 bases and the J gene lost 1 base, with 13 bases spanning the gap. The CDR3 reads CSARGRASNQPQHF. The CDR3 coding sequence is TGCAGTGCAAGGGGACGGGCGAGCAATCAGCCCCAGCATTTT.

Points on this clonotype: At one end, the junction sequence differs from germline, possibly due to a read error. The chain carries TRBV5-1 and TRBJ2-5; the match to TRBD1 covers 12 bases. This CDR3 contains 16 residues. Germline CDR1 and CDR2: SGHRS and YFSETQ. This CDR3 reads CVSSLGTGGRQETQYF. The CDR3 nucleotides read TGCGTCAGCAGCCTAGGGACAGGGGGCCGCCAAGAGACCCAGTACTTC.

This clonotype was counted a few times. The V call is TRBV7-2, the J call TRBJ2-1; D is undetermined. CDR1 and CDR2 from the germline V gene are SGHTA and FQGNSA. CDR3 size: 14 residues. V shed 5 bases and J shed 9 bases, with 17 bases lying between them. The CDR3 region has the DNA TGTGCCAGCAGCCCCCTACTCAGAGCTTTTGAGCAGTTCTTC. This codes for CASSPLLRAFEQFF. Complete variable domain (other parts from reference TRBV7-2 and TRBJ2-1): GAGVSQSPSNKVTEKGKDVELRCDPISGHTALYWYRQSLGQGLEFLIYFQGNSAPDKSGLPSDRFSAERTGGSVSTLTIQRTQQEDSAVYLCASSPLLRAFEQFFGPGTRLTVL.